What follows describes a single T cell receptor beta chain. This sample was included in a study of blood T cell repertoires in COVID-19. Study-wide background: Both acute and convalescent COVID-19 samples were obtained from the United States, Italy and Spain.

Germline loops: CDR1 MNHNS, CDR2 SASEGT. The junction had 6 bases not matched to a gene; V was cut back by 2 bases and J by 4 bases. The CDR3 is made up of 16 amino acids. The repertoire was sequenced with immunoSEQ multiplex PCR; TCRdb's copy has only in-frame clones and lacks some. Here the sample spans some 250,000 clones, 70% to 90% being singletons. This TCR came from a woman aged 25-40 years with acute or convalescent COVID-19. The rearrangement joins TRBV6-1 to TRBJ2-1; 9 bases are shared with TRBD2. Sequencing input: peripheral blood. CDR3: CASSELVAGAYNEQFF. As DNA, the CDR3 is TGTGCCAGCAGTGAACTTGTAGCGGGAGCGTACAATGAGCAGTTCTTC.